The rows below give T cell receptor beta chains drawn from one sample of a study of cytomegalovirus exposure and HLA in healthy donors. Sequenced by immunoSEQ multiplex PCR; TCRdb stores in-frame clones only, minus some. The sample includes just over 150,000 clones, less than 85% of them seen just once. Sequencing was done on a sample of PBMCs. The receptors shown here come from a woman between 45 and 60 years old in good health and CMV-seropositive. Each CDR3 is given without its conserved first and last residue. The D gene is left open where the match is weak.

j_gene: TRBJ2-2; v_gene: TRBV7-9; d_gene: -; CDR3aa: ASSRTGGNTGELF
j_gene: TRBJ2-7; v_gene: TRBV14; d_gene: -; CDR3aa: ASSTYRAEQY
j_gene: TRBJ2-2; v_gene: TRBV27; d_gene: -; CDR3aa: ATRPMHSGELF
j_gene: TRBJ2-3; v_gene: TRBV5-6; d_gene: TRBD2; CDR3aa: ASSLGGGADTQY
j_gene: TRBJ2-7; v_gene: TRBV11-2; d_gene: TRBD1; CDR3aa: ASSSGQGPYEQY
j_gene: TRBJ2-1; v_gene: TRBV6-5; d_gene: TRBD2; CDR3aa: ASKLTSGGLNEQF
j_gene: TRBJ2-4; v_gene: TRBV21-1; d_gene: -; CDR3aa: ASSPRTGGEQAKNIQY
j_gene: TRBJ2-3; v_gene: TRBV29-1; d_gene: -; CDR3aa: SVDPQGTDTQY
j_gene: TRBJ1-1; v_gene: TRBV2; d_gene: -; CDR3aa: ASSEGRVTEAF
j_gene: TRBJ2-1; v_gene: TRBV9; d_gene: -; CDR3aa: ASSPYLDIRDEQF
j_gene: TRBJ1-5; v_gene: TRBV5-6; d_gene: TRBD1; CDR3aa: ASSLTGGRGNQPQH
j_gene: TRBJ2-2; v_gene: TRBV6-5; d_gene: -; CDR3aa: ASSYAGEIGELF
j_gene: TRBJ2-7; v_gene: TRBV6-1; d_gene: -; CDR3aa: ASRETAYEQY
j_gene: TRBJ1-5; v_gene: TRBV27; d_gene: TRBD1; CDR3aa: ASNPTGVGQPQH
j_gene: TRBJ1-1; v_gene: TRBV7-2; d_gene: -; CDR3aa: ASSRRLANTEAF
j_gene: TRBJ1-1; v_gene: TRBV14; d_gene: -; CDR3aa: ASSQDLGQPHTEAF
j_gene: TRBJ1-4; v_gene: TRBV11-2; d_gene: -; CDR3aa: ASSLIGQGSEKLF
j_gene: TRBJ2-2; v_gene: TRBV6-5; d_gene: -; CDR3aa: ASKLQILTGELF
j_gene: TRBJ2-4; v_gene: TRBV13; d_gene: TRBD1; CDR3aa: ASSDSRQGVNIQY
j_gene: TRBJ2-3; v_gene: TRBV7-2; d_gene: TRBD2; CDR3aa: ASSTVLAGNTDTQY
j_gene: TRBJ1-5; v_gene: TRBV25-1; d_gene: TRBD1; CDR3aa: ANKTGANQPQH
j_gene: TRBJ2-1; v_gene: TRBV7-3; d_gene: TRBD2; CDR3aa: ASSALAGDYNEQF
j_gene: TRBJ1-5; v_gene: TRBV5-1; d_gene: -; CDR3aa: ASSLGGGSNQPQH